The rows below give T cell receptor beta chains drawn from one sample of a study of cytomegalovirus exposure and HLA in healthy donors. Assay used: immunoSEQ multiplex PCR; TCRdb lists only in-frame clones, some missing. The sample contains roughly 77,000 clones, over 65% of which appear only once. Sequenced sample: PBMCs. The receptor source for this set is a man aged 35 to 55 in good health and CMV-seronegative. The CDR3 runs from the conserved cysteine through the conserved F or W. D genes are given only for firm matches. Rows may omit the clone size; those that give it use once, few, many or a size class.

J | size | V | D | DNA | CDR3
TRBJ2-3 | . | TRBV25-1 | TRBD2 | TGTGCCAGCAGTGATGGTGCGGGAGGGTCGGCTAGCACAGATACGCAGTATTTT | CASSDGAGGSASTDTQYF
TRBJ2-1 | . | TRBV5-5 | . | TGTGCCAGCAGCTCGGACGGGCGGGTATTATACAATGAGCAGTTCTTC | CASSSDGRVLYNEQFF
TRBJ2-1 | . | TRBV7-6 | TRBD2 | TGTGCCAGCAGCGTTGGACTAGCGGGAGCATATGAGCAGTTCTTC | CASSVGLAGAYEQFF
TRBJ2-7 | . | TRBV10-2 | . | TGCGCCAGCAGTGAAGGCCTCGGAGACCGCGAGCAGTACTTC | CASSEGLGDREQYF
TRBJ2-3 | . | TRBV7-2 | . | TGTGCCAGCAGCTTATTAGGGGGGGCAGGAGATACGCAGTATTTT | CASSLLGGAGDTQYF
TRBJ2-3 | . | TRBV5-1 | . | TGCGCCAGCAGGGCTGGCCTAGATACGCAGTATTTT | CASRAGLDTQYF
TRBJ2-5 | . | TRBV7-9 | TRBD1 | TGTGCCAGCAGCCCCTGGACAGGGTACCAAGAGACCCAGTACTTC | CASSPWTGYQETQYF
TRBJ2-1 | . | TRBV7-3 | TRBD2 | TGTGCCAGCAGCTTAAAGGTCAAGCCGCGGGAGGGCCGCTACAATGAGCAGTTCTTC | CASSLKVKPREGRYNEQFF
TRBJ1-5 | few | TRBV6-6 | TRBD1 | TGTGCCAGCAGTATCTCAGGGGGGAGCAATCAGCCCCAGCATTTT | CASSISGGSNQPQHF
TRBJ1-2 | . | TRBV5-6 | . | TGTGCCAGCAGCTATGGCAGGGCAAATGGCTACACCTTC | CASSYGRANGYTF
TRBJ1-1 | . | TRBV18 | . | TGTGCCAGCTCACCCAACAGGAACACTGAAGCTTTCTTT | CASSPNRNTEAFF
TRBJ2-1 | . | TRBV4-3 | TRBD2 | TGCGCCAGCCGCCCCGGGCTAGCGGACTACAATGAGCAGTTCTTC | CASRPGLADYNEQFF
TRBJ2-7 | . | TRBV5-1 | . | TGCGCCAGCAGCTTGTCCGGAGTATCGAGCTCCTACGAGCAGTACTTC | CASSLSGVSSSYEQYF
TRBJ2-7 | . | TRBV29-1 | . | TGCAGCGTGGTAGGCAGGGTATCCTCTTACGAGCAGTACTTC | CSVVGRVSSYEQYF
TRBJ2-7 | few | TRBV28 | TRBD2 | TGTGCCAGCAGTTTATTGACTAGCGGGAATGGCGAGCAGTACTTC | CASSLLTSGNGEQYF
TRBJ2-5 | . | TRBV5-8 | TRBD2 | TGTGCCAGCAGCTTGATAGCGGGAGGTGAGACCCAGTACTTC | CASSLIAGGETQYF
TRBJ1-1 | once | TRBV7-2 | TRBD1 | TGTGCCAGCAACCCGACAGGGGGCGCGGGTGAAGCTTTCTTT | CASNPTGGAGEAFF
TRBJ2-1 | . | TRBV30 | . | TGCGCCTGGCTCCAAAAACCGAGGGATGAGCAGTTCTTC | CAWLQKPRDEQFF
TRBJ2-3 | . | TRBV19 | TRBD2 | TGTGCCAGTAGACCCGGGGGGGCTGATACGCAGTATTTT | CASRPGGADTQYF
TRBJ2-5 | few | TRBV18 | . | TGTGCCAGCTCACCGCAAGCGGGTCAAGAGACCCAGTACTTC | CASSPQAGQETQYF
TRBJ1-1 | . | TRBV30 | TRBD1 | TGTGCCTGGATCCGACAGGGGGTTTACCCCCATGAAGCTTTCTTT | CAWIRQGVYPHEAFF
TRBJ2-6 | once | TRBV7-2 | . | TGTGCCAGCAGCTTAAGTAGTGGTCCCAACCCTGGGGCCAACGTCCTGACTTTC | CASSLSSGPNPGANVLTF
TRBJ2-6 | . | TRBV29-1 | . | TGCAGCGTTCTAGCGCCCAAAGTGGAAAATTGGGCCAACGTCCTGACTTTC | CSVLAPKVENWANVLTF
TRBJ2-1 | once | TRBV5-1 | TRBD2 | TGCGCCAGCAGCTTGGTAGCGGGATTTTACAATGAGCAGTTCTTC | CASSLVAGFYNEQFF
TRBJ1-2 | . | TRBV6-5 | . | TGTGCCAGCAGCTCCCCGACAGTCTACTATGGCTACACCTTC | CASSSPTVYYGYTF
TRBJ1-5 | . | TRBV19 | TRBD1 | TGTGCCAGTAGACCCCGCTCCCCGGGGACAGGCAGCAATCAGCCCCAGCATTTT | CASRPRSPGTGSNQPQHF
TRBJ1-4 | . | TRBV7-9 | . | TGTGCCAGCAGCCTCGTGGGAGGGAAGGAAAAACTGTTTTTT | CASSLVGGKEKLFF
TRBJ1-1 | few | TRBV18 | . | TGTGCCAGCTCTCTGCGGGGCGACACTGAAGCTTTCTTT | CASSLRGDTEAFF
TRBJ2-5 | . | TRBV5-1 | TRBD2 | TGCGCCAGCAGCTGGACTAGCGGGAGGGCCACGGAGACCCAGTACTTC | CASSWTSGRATETQYF
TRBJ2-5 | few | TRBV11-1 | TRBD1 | TGTGCCAGCAGCCCGACAGGGGGGGTGGAGACCCAGTACTTC | CASSPTGGVETQYF
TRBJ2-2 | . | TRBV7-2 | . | TGTGCCAGCAGCTCGAGGACGGAGAGGGTCGGGGAGCTGTTTTTT | CASSSRTERVGELFF
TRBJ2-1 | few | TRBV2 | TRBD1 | TGTGCCAGCAGAACTAGACGGGGACAGGGTTCCGACAATGAGCAGTTCTTC | CASRTRRGQGSDNEQFF
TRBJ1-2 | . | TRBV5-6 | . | TGTGCCAGCAGCTTGAAGGCTTCTGGGGCCTTAAGAACTAACTATGGCTACACCTTC | CASSLKASGALRTNYGYTF
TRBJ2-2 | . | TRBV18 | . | TGTGCCAGCTCACCTGGTGCGTCCGGGGAGCTGTTTTTT | CASSPGASGELFF
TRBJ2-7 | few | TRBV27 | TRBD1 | TGTGCCAGCAGTGCCCCGGACAGGGTAGGGATCTACGAGCAGTACTTC | CASSAPDRVGIYEQYF
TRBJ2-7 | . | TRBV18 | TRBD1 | TGTGCCAGCTCACCTCGACAGGGGGGAGGCTACGAGCAGTACTTC | CASSPRQGGGYEQYF
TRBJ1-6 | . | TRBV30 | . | TGTGCCTGGAGTTCTCTGGGGCTTAGCTCCTATAATTCACCCCTCCACTTT | CAWSSLGLSSYNSPLHF
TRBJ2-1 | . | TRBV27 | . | TGTGCCAGCAGTTTAGTTGATCCCGGGGAGCGGAGAAACAATGAGCAGTTCTTC | CASSLVDPGERRNNEQFF
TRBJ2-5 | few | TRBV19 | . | TGTGCCAGTAGCGGGACTCCCCAAGAGACCCAGTACTTC | CASSGTPQETQYF
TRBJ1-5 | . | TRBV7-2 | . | TGTGCCAGCAGCTTAGCGGGGAGGGGAGTGAATCAGCCCCAGCATTTT | CASSLAGRGVNQPQHF
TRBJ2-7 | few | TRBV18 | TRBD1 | TGTGCCAGCTCACAAGGACAGGGGTACGAGCAGTACTTC | CASSQGQGYEQYF
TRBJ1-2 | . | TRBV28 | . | TGTGCCAGCAGTTTGACTCCTGTAGGTAGCTACACCTTC | CASSLTPVGSYTF
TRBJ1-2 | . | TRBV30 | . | TGTGCCTGGAGTGAGGGAGACAGGAACTATGGCTACACCTTC | CAWSEGDRNYGYTF
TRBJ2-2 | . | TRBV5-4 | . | TGTGCCAGCAGGCAGTTAGGAGGTAACACCGGGGAGCTGTTTTTT | CASRQLGGNTGELFF
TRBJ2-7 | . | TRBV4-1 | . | TGCGCCAGCAGCCAATTTTTAGTAGCGTCCTACGAGCAGTACTTC | CASSQFLVASYEQYF
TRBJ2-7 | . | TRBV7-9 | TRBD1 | TGTGCCAGCAGCCCACCGGGGACAGAATTTGTAGAGCAGTACTTC | CASSPPGTEFVEQYF
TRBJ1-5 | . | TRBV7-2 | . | TGTGCCAGCAGAACTGGGGGCCAGCCCCAGCATTTT | CASRTGGQPQHF
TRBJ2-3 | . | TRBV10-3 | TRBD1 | TGTGCCATCAGTCAGGGGGCGCAGGGGTATTTT | CAISQGAQGYF
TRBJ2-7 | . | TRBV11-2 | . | TGTGCCAGTTCGCGGGGGCAGCTCTACGAGCAGTACTTC | CASSRGQLYEQYF